These 13 T cell receptor beta chains originate from one sample sequenced in a study of CD8 T cells in ankylosing spondylitis. TCRdb processed the 5' RACE reads anew with MiXCR; each CDR3 protein has one entry. The repertoire includes roughly 100,000 distinct CDR3 sequences, about 8% of them detected once, and 9.9% sits in the top ten. Material for sequencing was blood, either unsorted or a sorted T cell fraction (not recorded which). These TCRs come from a male donor with ankylosing spondylitis or in good health (not recorded which).

This clonotype was detected many times. The chain couples TRBV3-1 to TRBJ2-2, with 8 nucleotides matching TRBD1. The CDR3 runs to 17 residues. With 2 bases clipped from V and 1 base from J, the junction kept 6 bases outside the gene matches. The V gene's germline CDR1 is LGHDT and CDR2 YNNKEL (reference sequence). The CDR3, as DNA: TGTGCCAGCAGCCAATCCAGGGGGCTAAGGAACACCGGGGAGCTGTTTTTT. Protein product: CASSQSRGLRNTGELFF.

This clonotype was counted many times. V usage is TRBV5-6 and J usage is TRBJ2-1; maybe TRBD1 (5 bases). Germline loops: CDR1 SGHDT, CDR2 YYEEEE. V gave up 4 bases and J gave up 4 bases, with 18 bases separating them. This CDR3 has 16 amino acids. The CDR3 DNA reads as TGTGCCAGCAGCGACAGAAGGAAGGGAACATACAATGAGCAGTTCTTC. This translates into CASSDRRKGTYNEQFF.

The chain couples TRBV7-7 to TRBJ2-2; 7 bases fit TRBD2. CDR1 and CDR2 (germline): SSHAT, FNYEAQ (reference sequence). The CDR3 consists of 11 residues. The CDR3 nucleotides read TGTGCTAGCCGGGGGGCCGGGGAGCTGTTTTTT. Encoded protein: CASRGAGELFF.

Many counts were recorded for this clonotype. One junction end does not reproduce the germline sequence, and a read error may be involved. The V gene is TRBV5-1, the J gene TRBJ2-2; D is unclear. CDR3 length: 14 amino acids. Germline CDR1 SGHRS, CDR2 YFSETQ. The chain's CDR3 is CASRLDENTGELFF. The CDR3 DNA reads as TGCGCCAGCAGGTTGGACGAGAACACCGGGGAGCTGTTTTTT.

This clonotype was observed many times. This rearrangement joins TRBV27 to TRBJ1-2, with 7 bases aligning to TRBD1. The ends lost 2 bases at V and 3 bases at J; junction bases unmatched: 9. Germline CDR1 is MNHEY and CDR2 is SMNVEV (reference sequence). This CDR3 has 16 amino acids. This CDR3 is CASSLEPGQSYYGYTF. The CDR3 nucleotides are TGTGCCAGCAGTTTAGAACCGGGACAGTCATACTATGGCTACACCTTC.

This clonotype was counted at least ten times. The gene calls are TRBV12-3 or TRBV12-4 and TRBJ2-1; the match to TRBD2 covers 13 bases. After removal of 5 bases from V and 9 bases from J, the junction contained 10 bases not matched to a gene. The CDR3 spans 16 residues. The CDR3 nucleotides read TGTGCCAGCAGTCCCCAAGGACTAGCGGGAGTTGGTGAGCAGTTCTTC. This codes for CASSPQGLAGVGEQFF.

This clonotype was seen a few times. J is TRBJ2-2 and V is TRBV6-2 or TRBV6-3; TRBD2 aligns across 9 bases. The CDR3 runs to 15 residues. Looked up from germline, CDR1 is MNHEY and CDR2 is SVGEGT. Trimming took 6 bases from V and 4 from J; bases not matched to a gene: 6. CDR3 loop: CASRRLAVVTGELFF. Here the CDR3 DNA reads TGTGCCAGCAGAAGACTAGCGGTCGTCACCGGGGAGCTGTTTTTT.

This clonotype appeared many times. The chain couples TRBV20-1 to TRBJ2-3; either TRBD1 or TRBD2 may supply D (5 bases each). The CDR3 contains 14 residues. Germline CDR1 is DFQATT and CDR2 is SNEGSKA (reference sequence). Between the trimmed V and J ends, which lost 6 bases and 2 bases, there was a span of 15 bases. The CDR3: CSAKVPGLTDTQYF. The CDR3 DNA sequence: TGCAGTGCCAAAGTCCCGGGGCTCACAGATACGCAGTATTTT.

In this sample, this clonotype turned up a few times. The rearrangement uses TRBV4-3 and TRBJ2-3; 10 nucleotides align to TRBD2. Losses at the gene ends were 2 bases for V and 0 bases for J; bases not matched to a gene: 2. This CDR3 comprises 16 residues. Looked up from germline, CDR1 is LGHNA and CDR2 is YSLEER. Written as DNA, the CDR3 is TGCGCCAGCAGCCAACTAGCGGGAGAGAGCACAGATACGCAGTATTTT. This encodes CASSQLAGESTDTQYF.

For this clonotype: The junction shows a germline mismatch at one end, possibly a read error. The chain uses TRBV4-1 and TRBJ2-3; possibly TRBD1 or TRBD2 for D (5 bases each). Looked up from germline, CDR1 is MGHRA and CDR2 is YSYEKL. The CDR3 runs 14 residues. The CDR3 region has the DNA TGTGCCAGCAGCCCTGGGACCGTCCCAGATACGCAGTATTTT. Its protein is CASSPGTVPDTQYF.

The gene calls are TRBV6-2 or TRBV6-3 and TRBJ1-1, with D maybe TRBD1 (6 bases). CDR3 length: 14 amino acids. The germline gives CDR1 MNHEY, CDR2 SVGEGT. Trimming stripped 2 bases from V and 2 bases from J, with 9 bases between. The DNA for the CDR3 is TGTGCCAGCAGTTACGCGGACAGCAACACTGAAGCTTTCTTT. This encodes CASSYADSNTEAFF.

This clonotype was observed at least ten times. The V and J genes are TRBV27 and TRBJ1-3; D is unclear. Trimming cost V 5 bases and J 5 bases, with 13 bases left between them. There are 14 residues in the CDR3. Looked up from germline, CDR1 is MNHEY and CDR2 is SMNVEV (reference sequence). Here the CDR3 reads CASSPIDGRNTIYF. The CDR3 bases are TGTGCCAGCAGTCCTATAGACGGTAGAAACACCATATATTTT.

This clonotype was observed at least ten times. This chain connects TRBV6-5 to TRBJ2-5; 7 bases line up with TRBD2. V was clipped by 2 bases and J by 5 bases; unmatched bases: 2. The germline gives CDR1 MNHEY, CDR2 SVGAGI. CDR3 length: 13 residues. CDR3 DNA: TGTGCCAGCAGTTACGGACTAGTGGAGACCCAGTACTTC. Protein product: CASSYGLVETQYF.